This T cell receptor beta chain is from a study of STAT5B mutations in CD4+ large granular lymphocyte leukemia. Overall study results and limits: No patients shared main leukemic clonotypes, though less than 30% appeared at low frequency elsewhere.

Of note for this clone: Its antigen remains unidentified.

Repertoires were generated with immunoSEQ multiplex PCR, while TCRdb's copy carries only in-frame clones and drops some. This table holds some 35,000 clones, more than 60% found once. The sample comprised CD4+ T cells from blood buffy coats. The receptor comes from a human donor in good health.

CDR3 protein: CASSSAGGQGSSYNEQFF. The CDR3 nucleotides are TGTGCCAGCAGTTCCGCCGGGGGACAGGGGAGCTCCTACAATGAGCAGTTCTTC. The chain combines TRBV27 with TRBJ2-1, with 10 nucleotides matching TRBD1. The V and J ends lost 4 bases and 0 bases, in that order; junction bases with no gene match: 9. CDR1 is MNHEY and CDR2 is SMNVEV in the germline V gene (reference sequence). This CDR3 contains 18 residues.